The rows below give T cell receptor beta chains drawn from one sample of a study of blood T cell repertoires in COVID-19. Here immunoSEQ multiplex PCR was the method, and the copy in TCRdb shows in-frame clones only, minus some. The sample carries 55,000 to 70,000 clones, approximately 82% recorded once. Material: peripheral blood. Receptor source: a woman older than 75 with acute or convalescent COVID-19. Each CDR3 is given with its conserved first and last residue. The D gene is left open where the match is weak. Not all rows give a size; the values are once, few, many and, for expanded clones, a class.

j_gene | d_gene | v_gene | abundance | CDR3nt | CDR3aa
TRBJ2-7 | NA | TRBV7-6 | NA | TGTGCCAGCAGCTTAGCCCAGGGGAAAGGCAACGAGCAGTACTTC | CASSLAQGKGNEQYF
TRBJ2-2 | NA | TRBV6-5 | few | TGTGCCATTTCAGGCTCGAACACCGGGGAGCTGTTTTTT | CAISGSNTGELFF
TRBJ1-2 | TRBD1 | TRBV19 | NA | TGTGCCAGTAGTGGGGGACAGGGGCATCATGGCTACACCTTC | CASSGGQGHHGYTF
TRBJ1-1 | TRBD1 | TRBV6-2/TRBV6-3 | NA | TGTGCCAGCAGTTTCGACAGGGATACTGAAGCTTTCTTT | CASSFDRDTEAFF
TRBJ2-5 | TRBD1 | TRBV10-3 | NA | TGTGCCATCAGTGAGTTAAGGGGGCGAGAGACCCAGTACTTC | CAISELRGRETQYF
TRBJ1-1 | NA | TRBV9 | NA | TGTGCCAGCAGCCCGGAACTAACACAAGAACCGACTCGAGGAGCTTTCTTT | CASSPELTQEPTRGAFF
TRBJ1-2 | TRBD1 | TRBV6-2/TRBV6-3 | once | TGTGCCAGCAGTTACTCGCAGCCGGGACAGGGGGTGTATGGCTACACCTTC | CASSYSQPGQGVYGYTF
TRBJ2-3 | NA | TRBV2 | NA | TGTGCCAGCAGTGATAACACAGATACGCAGTATTTT | CASSDNTDTQYF
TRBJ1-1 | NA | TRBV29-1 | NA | TGCAGCGTCTTAGGGAGGGATCAAACTGAAGCTTTCTTT | CSVLGRDQTEAFF
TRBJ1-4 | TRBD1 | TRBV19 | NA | TGTGCCAGTAGTATGCTTTTTCAGGGGGATGAAAAACTGTTTTTT | CASSMLFQGDEKLFF
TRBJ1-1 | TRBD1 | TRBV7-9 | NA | TGTGCCAGCAGCCAAACAGGGGGCTCGTGGGACGGCACTGAAGCTTTCTTT | CASSQTGGSWDGTEAFF
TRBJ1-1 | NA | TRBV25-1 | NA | TGTGCCAGCTCCCCTGCGGGGGTCTTTGACGCTTTCTTT | CASSPAGVFDAFF
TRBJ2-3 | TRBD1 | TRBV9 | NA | TGTGCCAGCAGCGTAGCGATGCAGGGGGAAGATACGCAGTATTTT | CASSVAMQGEDTQYF
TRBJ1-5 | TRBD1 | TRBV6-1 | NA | TGTGCCAGCAGTGAATGGGGACCGGGACAGGGTAGACAGCCCCAGCATTTT | CASSEWGPGQGRQPQHF
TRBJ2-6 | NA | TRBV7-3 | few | TGTGCCAGCAGCTTAAGTCTTGGGGCCAACGTCCTGACTTTC | CASSLSLGANVLTF
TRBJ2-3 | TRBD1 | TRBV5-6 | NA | TGTGCCAGCAGCTTGGTCCGGGACAGACCCACAGATACGCAGTATTTT | CASSLVRDRPTDTQYF
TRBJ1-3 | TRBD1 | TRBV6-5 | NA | TGTGCCAGCAGGGGAGGGACAGGGCCCGGAAACACCATATATTTT | CASRGGTGPGNTIYF
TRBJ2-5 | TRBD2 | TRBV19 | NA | TGTGCCAGTAGTAAGGGACTAGCGCGGGCTTCAGAGACCCAGTACTTC | CASSKGLARASETQYF
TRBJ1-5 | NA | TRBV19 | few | TGTGCCAGTATCGGGTATGGTGTCAGCAATCAGCCCCAGCATTTT | CASIGYGVSNQPQHF
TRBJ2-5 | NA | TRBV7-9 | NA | TGTGCCAGCAGCTTAGTGACAGGCGCCCAAGAGACCCAGTACTTC | CASSLVTGAQETQYF
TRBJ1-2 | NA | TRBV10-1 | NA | TGCGCCAGCGGCGGACAGCGGTGGTGCGTATATGGCTACACCTTC | CASGGQRWCVYGYTF
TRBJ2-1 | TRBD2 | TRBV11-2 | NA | TGTGCCAGCAGGCCCCTCACTAGCGGGGGGCCACATGAGCAGTTCTTC | CASRPLTSGGPHEQFF
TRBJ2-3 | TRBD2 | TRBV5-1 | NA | TGCGCCAGCAGCTCCTGGACTAGCCCAGATACGCAGTATTTT | CASSSWTSPDTQYF
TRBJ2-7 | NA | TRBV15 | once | TGTGCCACCAGCCACCGACAGGGAGGCCCCTACGAGCAGTACTTC | CATSHRQGGPYEQYF
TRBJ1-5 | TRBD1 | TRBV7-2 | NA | TGTGCCAGCAGCTTAAAGGGAACAGGGGGGTATCAGCCCCAGCATTTT | CASSLKGTGGYQPQHF
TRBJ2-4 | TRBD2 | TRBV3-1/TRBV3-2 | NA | TGTGCCAGCAGCCGCCCTTCCTCAGCGGGGGGGCCGATGATTGCCAAAAACATTCAGTACTTC | CASSRPSSAGGPMIAKNIQYF
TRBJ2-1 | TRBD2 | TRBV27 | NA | TGTGCCAGCAGTTCCCCGCTAGCGGGGGGAACCTACAATGAGCAGTTCTTC | CASSSPLAGGTYNEQFF
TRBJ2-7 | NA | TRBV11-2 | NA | TGTGCCAGCAGCCCGTCGGGGGGCGATGCCTACGAGCAGTACTTC | CASSPSGGDAYEQYF
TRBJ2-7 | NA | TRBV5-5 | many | TGTGCCAGCAGCCAGGGGGGCTCCTACGAGCAGTACTTC | CASSQGGSYEQYF
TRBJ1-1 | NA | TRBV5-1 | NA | TGCGCCAGCAGCTTGGATGGGGGGTTGAACACTGAAGCTTTCTTT | CASSLDGGLNTEAFF
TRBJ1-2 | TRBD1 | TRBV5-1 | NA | TGCGCCAGCAGCACAACCACCGGGACAGGGGGCATTTGGGGTGGCTACACCTTC | CASSTTTGTGGIWGGYTF
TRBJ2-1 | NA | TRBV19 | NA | TGTGCCAGTAGTATCGGACTGATCTACAATGAGCAGTTCTTC | CASSIGLIYNEQFF
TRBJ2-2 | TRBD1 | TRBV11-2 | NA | TGTGCCAGCAGCTTGTTTGGGACAGGGGTAACCGGGGAGCTGTTTTTT | CASSLFGTGVTGELFF
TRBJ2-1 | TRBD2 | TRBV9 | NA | TGTGCCAGCAGCTTTCGGACTAGCGGGAATGAGCAGTTCTTC | CASSFRTSGNEQFF
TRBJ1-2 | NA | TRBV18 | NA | TGTGCCAGCTCACCCGGGCAGGGTAGTGACTATGGCTACACCTTC | CASSPGQGSDYGYTF
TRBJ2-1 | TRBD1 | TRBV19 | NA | TGTGCCAGTAGTCTTCGGACAGGGGGCAATGAGCAGTTCTTC | CASSLRTGGNEQFF
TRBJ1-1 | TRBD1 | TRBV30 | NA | TGTGCCTGGAGTATGACAGGGTTGAACACTGAAGCTTTCTTT | CAWSMTGLNTEAFF
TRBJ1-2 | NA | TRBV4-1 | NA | TGCGCCAGCAGTTCAGAGGGCGGGTTAGCTGGCTACACCTTC | CASSSEGGLAGYTF
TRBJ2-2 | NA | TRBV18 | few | TGTGCCAGCTCACCACCGAACACCCAACATCGTGGCGGGGAGCTGTTTTTT | CASSPPNTQHRGGELFF
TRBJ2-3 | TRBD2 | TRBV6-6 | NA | TGTGCCAGCAGTTACCTCGGGACTATTTCAGATACGCAGTATTTT | CASSYLGTISDTQYF
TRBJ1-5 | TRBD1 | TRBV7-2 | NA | TGTGCCAGCAGCACCCGGACAGGGCCTATCTATAGCAATCAGCCCCAGCATTTT | CASSTRTGPIYSNQPQHF
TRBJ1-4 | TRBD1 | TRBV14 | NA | TGTGCCAGCAGCCAAGTTGCCGGACAGGCGACCGAAAAACTGTTTTTT | CASSQVAGQATEKLFF
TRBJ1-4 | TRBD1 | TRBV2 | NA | TGTGCCAGCAGTGAATTTCAGGGGGGTATAGGAGAAAAACTGTTTTTT | CASSEFQGGIGEKLFF
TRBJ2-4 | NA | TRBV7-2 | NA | TGTGCCAGCAGCTCCCCCTTCCGGGGGAGAAGCCTAGGAAACATTCAGTACTTC | CASSSPFRGRSLGNIQYF
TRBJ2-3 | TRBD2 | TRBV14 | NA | TGTGCCAGCAGCCGAGTGGGGGGGACAGATACGCAGTATTTT | CASSRVGGTDTQYF
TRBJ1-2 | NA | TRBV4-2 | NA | TGTGCCAGCAGCCAAGCAACCTCCGGGACAAGCTATGGCTACACCTTC | CASSQATSGTSYGYTF
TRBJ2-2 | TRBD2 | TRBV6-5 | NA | TGTGCCAGCAGTACCCCCGCGGGGGGCACCGGGGAGCTGTTTTTT | CASSTPAGGTGELFF
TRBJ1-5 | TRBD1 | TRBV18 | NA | TGTGCCAGCTCACCGGGACAGAATCAGCCCCAGCATTTT | CASSPGQNQPQHF
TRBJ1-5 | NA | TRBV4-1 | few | TGCGCCAGCAGCCAAGATCTGGACACAGATAGCAATCAGCCCCAGCATTTT | CASSQDLDTDSNQPQHF
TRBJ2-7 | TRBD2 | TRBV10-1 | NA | TGCGCCAGCAGTGGACCACGGGGGGGCTACTCCTACGAGCAGTACTTC | CASSGPRGGYSYEQYF
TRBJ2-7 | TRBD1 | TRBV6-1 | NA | TGTGCCAGCAGTGAAGTAGAGGGGGCCACCTACGAGCAGTACTTC | CASSEVEGATYEQYF